These 7 T cell receptor beta chains were all obtained from the same sample, sequenced in a study of early T cells in non-severe SARS-CoV-2 infection. TCRdb re-called the 5' RACE reads through MiXCR, storing one row per CDR3 protein. The sample has under 50,000 distinct CDR3 sequences, less than 4.5% seen once. The sequenced sample was whole blood. These receptor sequences come from an adult who was a healthcare worker with PCR-confirmed SARS-CoV-2 infection or an uninfected control (not recorded which).

The CDR3: CASSSTPALDEQYF. CDR3 DNA: TGTGCCAGCAGCTCCACCCCCGCTCTGGACGAGCAGTACTTC. The rearrangement links TRBV7-8 to TRBJ2-7, with no clear D. This CDR3 has 14 amino acids. Germline-derived CDR1 and CDR2 are SGHVS and FQNEAQ. The V gene lost 4 bases and the J gene lost 5 bases, with 15 bases spanning the gap.

This clonotype was recorded at least ten times. The chain links TRBV12-3 or TRBV12-4 to TRBJ2-7, with 9 bases identical to TRBD2. Trimming cost V 4 bases and J 2 bases; bases outside gene matches: 15. This CDR3 contains 18 residues. The CDR3 DNA sequence: TGTGCCAGCAGTTCAGATCTAAGCATAGCGGGAGTACCCTACGAGCAGTACTTC. Protein sequence: CASSSDLSIAGVPYEQYF.

Only a few counts were recorded for this clonotype. The rearrangement joins TRBV3-1 to TRBJ2-1; 8 positions match TRBD2. This CDR3 spans 14 amino acids. J lost 9 bases, V lost 3 bases, and 7 bases had no gene match. CDR1 LGHDT and CDR2 YNNKEL come from the germline V gene (reference sequence). The CDR3 spells CASSQTRLATEQFF. As DNA, the CDR3 is TGTGCCAGCAGCCAGACCCGACTAGCGACTGAGCAGTTCTTC.

At least ten counts were recorded for this clonotype. Mismatch with germline at one junction end may stem from a read error. This chain links TRBV3-1 with TRBJ1-2; 7 nucleotides line up with TRBD1. In germline, CDR1 is LGHDT, CDR2 YNNKEL (reference sequence). The CDR3 is 13 amino acids. The chain's CDR3 is CASRQGQDYGYTF. CDR3 bases: TGTGCCAGCAGACAAGGACAGGACTATGGCTACACCTTC.

Only a few counts were recorded for this clonotype. The rearrangement uses TRBV15 and TRBJ1-2, with unresolved D. Per germline, CDR1 LNHNV and CDR2 YYDKDF (reference sequence). The CDR3 length is 15 residues. The V and J ends lost 4 bases and 7 bases respectively, with 19 bases between them. The CDR3 spells CATSMDMVGGRGYTF. The DNA for the CDR3 is TGTGCCACCAGCATGGATATGGTCGGCGGTCGTGGCTACACCTTC.

This clonotype appeared many times. This chain uses TRBV15 with TRBJ2-7; the match to TRBD2 covers 7 bases. Germline CDR1 reads LNHNV; CDR2 reads YYDKDF (reference sequence). This CDR3 contains 16 residues. The V segment lost 2 bases and the J segment 6 bases; nucleotides outside the gene matches: 13. The CDR3 coding sequence is TGTGCCACCAGCAGACCGTCCGGGACTACTCTTTCCGAGCAGTACTTC. Translating it yields CATSRPSGTTLSEQYF. Supplemented by reference TRBV15 and TRBJ2-7, the full variable domain reads DAMVIQNPRYQVTQFGKPVTLSCSQTLNHNVMYWYQQKSSQAPKLLFHYYDKDFNNEADTPDNFQSRRPNTSFCFLDIRSPGLGDTAMYLCATSRPSGTTLSEQYFGPGTRLTVT.

The V call is TRBV7-8, the J call TRBJ2-7, with 7 bases lining up with TRBD2. CDR3 length equals 15 residues. Germline loops: CDR1 SGHVS, CDR2 FQNEAQ. V lost 2 bases, J lost 1 base, and 5 bases stayed unmatched. The CDR3 sequence: CASSLREGPSYEQYF. The CDR3 nucleotides read TGTGCCAGCAGCTTAAGGGAGGGACCTTCCTACGAGCAGTACTTC. Drawing the rest from reference TRBV7-8 and TRBJ2-7, the complete variable domain is GAGVSQSPRYKVAKRGQDVALRCDPISGHVSLFWYQQALGQGPEFLTYFQNEAQLDKSGLPSDRFFAERPEGSVSTLKIQRTQQEDSAVYLCASSLREGPSYEQYFGPGTRLTVT.